The present entry profiles one TCR beta chain with its context. The antigen remains undetermined. These data belong to a study of long-term antiretroviral therapy in people with HIV. Study-wide results and limits: Among HIV repertoires, CDR3 length ranges were narrower than those of controls. Collection of the blood took place between about 2003 and 2017. The ART regimens in use then may have been less effective than current ones.

Germline values: CDR1 SQVTM, CDR2 ANQGSEA. V dropped 7 bases and J dropped 3; count of bases not matched to a gene: 5. CDR3 length equals 13 residues. The run of the v3.0 immunoSEQ assay was at survey level. The table came from immunoSEQ multiplex PCR; TCRdb's copy has only in-frame clones and leaves some out. The repertoire holds roughly 42,000 clones, with 86% as singletons. Without exception, participants with HIV were treated in the United States. The TCR comes from a woman between 45 and 65 years old with HIV. The input for sequencing was unsorted PBMCs, taken 0.1 years before starting antiretroviral therapy. This rearrangement joins TRBV29-1 to TRBJ1-2, with 10 bases fitting TRBD1. In DNA form, the CDR3 reads TGCAGCGCCCGGACAGGGGGAGACTATGGCTACACCTTC. Its translation: CSARTGGDYGYTF.